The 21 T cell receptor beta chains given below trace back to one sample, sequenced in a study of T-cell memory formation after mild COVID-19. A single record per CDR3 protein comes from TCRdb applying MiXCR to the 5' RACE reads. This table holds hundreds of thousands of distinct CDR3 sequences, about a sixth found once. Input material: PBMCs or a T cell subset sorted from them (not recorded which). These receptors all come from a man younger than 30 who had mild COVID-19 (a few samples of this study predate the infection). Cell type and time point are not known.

The CDR3 DNA is TGTGCCAGCAGTTCGGACAGTGAAACTGAAGCTTTCTTT. It specifies CASSSDSETEAFF. This rearrangement joins TRBV7-3 to TRBJ1-1; possible D gene TRBD1, 6 bases. V lost 6 bases to trimming and J lost 5 bases, with 13 bases between them. This CDR3 contains 13 residues. Germline CDR1 is SGHTA and CDR2 is FQGTGA. Variable domain in full (rest from reference TRBV7-3 and TRBJ1-1): GAGVSQTPSNKVTEKGKYVELRCDPISGHTALYWYRQSLGQGPEFLIYFQGTGAADDSGLPNDRFFAVRPEGSVSTLKIQRTERGDSAVYLCASSSDSETEAFFGQGTRLTVV.

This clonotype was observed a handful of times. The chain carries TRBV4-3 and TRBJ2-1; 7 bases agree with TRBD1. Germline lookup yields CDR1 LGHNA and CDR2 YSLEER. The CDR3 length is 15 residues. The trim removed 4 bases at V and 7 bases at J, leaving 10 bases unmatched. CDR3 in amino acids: CASSRRQGVGNEQFF. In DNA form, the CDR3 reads TGCGCCAGCAGCCGCAGACAGGGAGTCGGGAATGAGCAGTTCTTC.

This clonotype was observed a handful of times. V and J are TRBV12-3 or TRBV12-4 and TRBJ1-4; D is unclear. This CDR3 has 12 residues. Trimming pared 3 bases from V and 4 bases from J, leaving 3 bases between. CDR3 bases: TGTGCCAGCAGTTTTTATAATGAAAAACTGTTTTTT. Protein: CASSFYNEKLFF.

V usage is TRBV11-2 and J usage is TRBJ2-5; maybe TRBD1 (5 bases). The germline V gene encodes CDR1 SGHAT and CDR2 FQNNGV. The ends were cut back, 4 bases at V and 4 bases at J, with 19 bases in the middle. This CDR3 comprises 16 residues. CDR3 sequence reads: CASSSQPIGQGETQYF. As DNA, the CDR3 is TGTGCCAGCAGCTCGCAGCCGATCGGACAAGGAGAGACCCAGTACTTC.

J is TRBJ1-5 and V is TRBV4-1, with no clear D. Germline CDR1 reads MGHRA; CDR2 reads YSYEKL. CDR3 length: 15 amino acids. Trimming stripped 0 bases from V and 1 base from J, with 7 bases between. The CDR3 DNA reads TGCGCCAGCAGCCAAGATCCTCGGAGCAATCAGCCCCAGCATTTT. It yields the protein CASSQDPRSNQPQHF.

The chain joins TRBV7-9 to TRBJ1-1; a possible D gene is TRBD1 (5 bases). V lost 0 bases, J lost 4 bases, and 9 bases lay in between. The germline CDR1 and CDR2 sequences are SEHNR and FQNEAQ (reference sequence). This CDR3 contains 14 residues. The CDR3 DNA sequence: TGTGCCAGCAGCTTAGCAGCAGGGTTCACTGAAGCTTTCTTT. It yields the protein CASSLAAGFTEAFF.

The DNA for the CDR3 is TGTGCCAGCAGCGGGGTTGGGGGGGCCTTGGATACGCAGTATTTT. It translates to CASSGVGGALDTQYF. The chain recombines TRBV6-1 with TRBJ2-3; TRBD2 might be the D (7 bases). With 6 bases removed from V and 6 bases from J, the gap between germline ends came to 19 bases. The CDR3 covers 15 residues. In germline, CDR1 is MNHNS, CDR2 SASEGT.

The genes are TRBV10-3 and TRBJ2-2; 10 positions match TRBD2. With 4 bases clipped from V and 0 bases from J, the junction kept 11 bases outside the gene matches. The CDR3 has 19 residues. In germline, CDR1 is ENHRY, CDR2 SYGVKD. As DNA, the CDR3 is TGTGCCATCAGTGGTGCGCCTAGCGGGGGCCTAACGAACACCGGGGAGCTGTTTTTT. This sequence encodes CAISGAPSGGLTNTGELFF.

CDR3 DNA: TGCAGCGTTGTCGGACTTCAAGAGACCCAGTACTTC. Translated, it gives CSVVGLQETQYF. The gene calls are TRBV29-1 and TRBJ2-5; TRBD2 might be the D (5 bases). V lost 4 bases and J 2 bases, leaving 8 bases between the germline ends. The CDR3 is made up of 12 amino acids. The germline gives CDR1 SQVTM, CDR2 ANQGSEA.

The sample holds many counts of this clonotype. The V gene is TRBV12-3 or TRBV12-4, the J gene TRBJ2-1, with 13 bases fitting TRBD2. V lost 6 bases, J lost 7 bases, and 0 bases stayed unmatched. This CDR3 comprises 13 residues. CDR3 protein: CASRGLAGNEQFF. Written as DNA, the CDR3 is TGTGCCAGCAGGGGACTAGCGGGGAATGAGCAGTTCTTC.

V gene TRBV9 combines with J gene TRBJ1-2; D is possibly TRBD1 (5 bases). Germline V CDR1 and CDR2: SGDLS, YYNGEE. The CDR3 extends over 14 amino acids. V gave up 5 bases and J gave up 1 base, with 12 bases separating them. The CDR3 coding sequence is TGTGCCAGCAGTGGGGGGGTCCGTAACTATGGCTACACCTTC. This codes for CASSGGVRNYGYTF.

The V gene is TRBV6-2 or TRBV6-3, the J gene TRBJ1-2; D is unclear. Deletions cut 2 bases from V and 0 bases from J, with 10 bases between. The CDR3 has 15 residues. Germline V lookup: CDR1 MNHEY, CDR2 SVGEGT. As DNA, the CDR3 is TGTGCCAGCAGTTACGGGCCCTTTCCTAACTATGGCTACACCTTC. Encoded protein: CASSYGPFPNYGYTF.

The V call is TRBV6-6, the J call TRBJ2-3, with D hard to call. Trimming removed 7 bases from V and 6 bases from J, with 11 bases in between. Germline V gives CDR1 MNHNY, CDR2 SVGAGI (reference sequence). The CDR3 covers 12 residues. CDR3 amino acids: CASTSVADTQYF. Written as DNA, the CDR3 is TGTGCCAGCACTTCGGTGGCTGATACGCAGTATTTT.

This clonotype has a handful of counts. The CDR3 here is CASSKRLAGTTDTQYF. The CDR3 DNA reads TGTGCCAGCAGCAAACGACTAGCGGGGACGACAGATACGCAGTATTTT. The chain uses TRBV12-3 or TRBV12-4 and TRBJ2-3; 11 bases fit TRBD2. The CDR3 is made up of 16 amino acids. Trimming cost V 6 bases and J 3 bases; bases outside gene matches: 8.

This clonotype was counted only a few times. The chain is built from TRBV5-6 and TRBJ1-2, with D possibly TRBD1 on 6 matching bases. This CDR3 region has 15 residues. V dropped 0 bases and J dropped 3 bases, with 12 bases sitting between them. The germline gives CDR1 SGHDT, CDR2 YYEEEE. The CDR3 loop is CASSLAWTADYGYTF. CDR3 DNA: TGTGCCAGCAGCTTGGCTTGGACAGCTGACTATGGCTACACCTTC.

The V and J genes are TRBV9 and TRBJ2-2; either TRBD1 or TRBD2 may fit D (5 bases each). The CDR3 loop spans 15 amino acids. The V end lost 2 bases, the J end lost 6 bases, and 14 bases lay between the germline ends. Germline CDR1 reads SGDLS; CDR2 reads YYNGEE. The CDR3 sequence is CASSVEGQGPGELFF. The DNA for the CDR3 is TGTGCCAGCAGCGTCGAGGGGCAGGGTCCCGGGGAGCTGTTTTTT.

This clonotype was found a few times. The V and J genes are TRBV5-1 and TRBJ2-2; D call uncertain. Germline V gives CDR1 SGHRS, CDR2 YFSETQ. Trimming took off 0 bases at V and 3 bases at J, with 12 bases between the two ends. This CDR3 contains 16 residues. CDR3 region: CASSLADGRYTGELFF. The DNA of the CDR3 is TGCGCCAGCAGCTTGGCCGATGGCAGATACACCGGGGAGCTGTTTTTT.

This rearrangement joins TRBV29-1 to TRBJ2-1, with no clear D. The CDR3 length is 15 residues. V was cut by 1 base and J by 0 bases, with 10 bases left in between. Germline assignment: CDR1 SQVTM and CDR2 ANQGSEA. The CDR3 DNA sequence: TGCAGCGTTGAAGGGGCTCCTAGCTCCTACAATGAGCAGTTCTTC. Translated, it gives CSVEGAPSSYNEQFF.

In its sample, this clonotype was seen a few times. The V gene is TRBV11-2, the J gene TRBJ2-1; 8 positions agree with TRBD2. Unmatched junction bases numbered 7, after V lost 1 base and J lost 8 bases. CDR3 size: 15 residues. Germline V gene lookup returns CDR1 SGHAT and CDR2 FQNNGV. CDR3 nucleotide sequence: TGTGCCAGCAGCTTAGGCCCGGGGGGGCTCGATGAGCAGTTCTTC. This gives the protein CASSLGPGGLDEQFF.

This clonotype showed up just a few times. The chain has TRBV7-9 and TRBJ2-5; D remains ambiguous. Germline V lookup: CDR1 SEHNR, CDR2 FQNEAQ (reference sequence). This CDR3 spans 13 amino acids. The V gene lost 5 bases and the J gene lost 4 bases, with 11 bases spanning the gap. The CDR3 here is CASSAEPAETQYF. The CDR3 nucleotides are TGTGCCAGCAGCGCCGAGCCCGCAGAGACCCAGTACTTC.

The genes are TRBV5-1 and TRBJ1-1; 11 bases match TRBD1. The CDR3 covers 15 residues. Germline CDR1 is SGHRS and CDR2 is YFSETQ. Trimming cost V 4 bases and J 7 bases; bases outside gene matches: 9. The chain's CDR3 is CASSPRRDRGNEAFF. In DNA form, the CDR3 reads TGCGCCAGCAGCCCCCGCCGGGACAGGGGGAATGAAGCTTTCTTT.